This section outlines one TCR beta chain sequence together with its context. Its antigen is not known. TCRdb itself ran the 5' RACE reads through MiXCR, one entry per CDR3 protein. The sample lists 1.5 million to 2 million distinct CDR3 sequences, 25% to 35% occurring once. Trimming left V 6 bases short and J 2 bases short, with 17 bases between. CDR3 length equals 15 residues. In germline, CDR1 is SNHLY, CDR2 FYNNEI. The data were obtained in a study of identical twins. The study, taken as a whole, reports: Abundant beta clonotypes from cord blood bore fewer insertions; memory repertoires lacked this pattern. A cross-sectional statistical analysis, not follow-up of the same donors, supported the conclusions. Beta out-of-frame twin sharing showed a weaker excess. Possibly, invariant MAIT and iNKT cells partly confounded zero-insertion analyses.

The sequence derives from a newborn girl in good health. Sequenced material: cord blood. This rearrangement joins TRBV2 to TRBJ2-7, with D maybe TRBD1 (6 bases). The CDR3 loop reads CASRLSHRVTYEQYF. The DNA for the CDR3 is TGTGCCAGCAGACTTAGCCACAGGGTCACCTACGAGCAGTACTTC.